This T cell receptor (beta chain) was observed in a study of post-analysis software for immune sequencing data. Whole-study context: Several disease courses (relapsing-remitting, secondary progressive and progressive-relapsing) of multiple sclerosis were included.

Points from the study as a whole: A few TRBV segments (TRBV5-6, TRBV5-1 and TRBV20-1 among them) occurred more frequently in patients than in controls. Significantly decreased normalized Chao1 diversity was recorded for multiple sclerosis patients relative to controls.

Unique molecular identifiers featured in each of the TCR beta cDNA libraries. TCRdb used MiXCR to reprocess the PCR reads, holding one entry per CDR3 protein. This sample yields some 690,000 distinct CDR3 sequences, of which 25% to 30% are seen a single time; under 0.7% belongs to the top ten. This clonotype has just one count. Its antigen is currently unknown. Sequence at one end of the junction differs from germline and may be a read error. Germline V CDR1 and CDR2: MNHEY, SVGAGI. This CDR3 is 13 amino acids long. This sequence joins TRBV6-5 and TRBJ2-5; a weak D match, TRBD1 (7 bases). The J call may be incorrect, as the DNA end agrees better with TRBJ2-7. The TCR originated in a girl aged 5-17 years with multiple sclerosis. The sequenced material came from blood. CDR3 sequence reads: CTSRQGGVYEQYF. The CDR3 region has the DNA TGTACCAGCAGACAGGGAGGAGTATACGAGCAGTACTTC.